Each of the 16 T cell receptor beta chains below was sequenced from the same sample in a study of CD8 T cells in Susac syndrome. With random hexamers, reverse transcription was performed on about 0.45 to 1 ug of RNA. From the immunoSEQ multiplex PCR reads, TCRdb called clonotypes with MiXCR, one entry per CDR3 protein. The repertoire includes around 200,000 distinct CDR3 sequences, roughly 96% of them detected once, and 0.1% sits in the top ten. The material sequenced was CD4+ T cells from PBMCs. Receptor source: a human donor in good health.

The count of this clonotype is one. The chain combines TRBV30 with TRBJ2-6; no clear D. The CDR3 has 19 amino acids. V lost 1 base, J lost 2 bases, and 21 bases lay in between. Germline values: CDR1 GTSNPN, CDR2 SVGIG (reference sequence). CDR3 sequence reads: CAWSELPVNIPPGANVLTF. The CDR3, as DNA: TGTGCCTGGAGTGAGCTTCCGGTCAACATACCTCCTGGGGCCAACGTCCTGACTTTC.

This clonotype is a singleton in its sample. The chain carries TRBV5-1 and TRBJ2-3; D perhaps matches TRBD1 (5 bases). Trimming cost V 4 bases and J 0 bases, with 9 bases left between them. The CDR3 sequence is 14 residues long. The V gene's germline CDR1 is SGHRS and CDR2 YFSETQ. CDR3 in DNA: TGCGCCAGCAGCACCAGACAGAGCACAGATACGCAGTATTTT. Translating gives CASSTRQSTDTQYF.

The rearrangement links TRBV6-5 to TRBJ2-4; D may be TRBD1 or TRBD2 (5 bases each). The CDR3 runs to 16 residues. V lost 2 bases to trimming and J lost 0 bases, with 11 bases between them. Germline values: CDR1 MNHEY, CDR2 SVGAGI. For the CDR3, the DNA is TGTGCCAGCAGTTACATGAGGGACCTAGCCAAAAACATTCAGTACTTC. Its translation is CASSYMRDLAKNIQYF.

In its sample, this clonotype was seen once. The chain uses TRBV7-2 and TRBJ2-5; D might be TRBD1 or TRBD2, each matching 5 bases. The CDR3 contains 13 residues. Trimming removed 6 bases at V and 7 bases at J, with 15 bases between. Looked up from germline, CDR1 is SGHTA and CDR2 is FQGNSA. CDR3 sequence: CASRGPGRPTQYF. DNA of the CDR3: TGTGCCAGCAGGGGACCAGGGCGTCCGACCCAGTACTTC.

This clonotype has just one count. The chain recombines TRBV29-1 with TRBJ2-1, with D possibly TRBD2 on 5 matching bases. V shed 4 bases and J shed 0 bases, with 13 bases lying between them. Germline loops: CDR1 SQVTM, CDR2 ANQGSEA. This CDR3 spans 15 amino acids. Written as DNA, the CDR3 is TGCAGCGTTGCCCGGAGGCTCTCCTCCTACAATGAGCAGTTCTTC. It codes for CSVARRLSSYNEQFF.

The chain employs TRBV4-3 and TRBJ1-4; maybe TRBD1 (5 bases). Germline CDR1 LGHNA, CDR2 YSLEER. The CDR3 loop spans 15 amino acids. V was shortened by 2 bases and J by 5 bases, with 12 bases between the two germline ends. The CDR3 reads CASSQSLGENEKLFF. The CDR3 region has the DNA TGCGCCAGCAGCCAATCTTTAGGGGAGAATGAAAAACTGTTTTTT.

V and J are TRBV20-1 and TRBJ2-7; 9 bases line up with TRBD1. Germline V CDR1 and CDR2: DFQATT, SNEGSKA (reference sequence). With V trimmed by 2 bases and J by 2 bases, 7 bases remained unmatched. The length of the CDR3 is 15 residues. The CDR3 region has the DNA TGCAGTGCTAGAACCGGGACAGGGAGTACCTACGAGCAGTACTTC. Encoded protein: CSARTGTGSTYEQYF.

The V gene is TRBV29-1, the J gene TRBJ1-1; 7 bases map to TRBD1. V shed 5 bases and J 4 bases; nucleotides not matched to a gene: 4. Germline V lookup: CDR1 SQVTM, CDR2 ANQGSEA. The CDR3 runs to 12 residues. The CDR3 DNA reads as TGCAGCGTTAAGACAGGGTCCACTGAAGCTTTCTTT. Protein sequence: CSVKTGSTEAFF.

This clonotype was seen only a few times. The chain links TRBV19 to TRBJ1-1, with D possibly being TRBD1 (5 bases). The V and J ends lost 4 bases and 9 bases respectively, with 15 bases between them. The germline CDR1 and CDR2 sequences are LNHDA and SQIVND (reference sequence). The CDR3 runs to 13 residues. The CDR3 spells CASSTTSRGQAFF. The CDR3 DNA sequence: TGTGCCAGTAGTACTACGAGTAGGGGACAAGCTTTCTTT.

The J gene is TRBJ1-5, the V gene TRBV19; possibly TRBD1 for D (6 bases). Trimming pared 6 bases from V and 5 bases from J, leaving 14 bases between. CDR1 LNHDA and CDR2 SQIVND come from the germline V gene (reference sequence). This CDR3 region has 14 residues. This chain's CDR3 is CASRVSTGYQPQHF. The CDR3 coding sequence is TGTGCCAGTAGGGTTAGTACAGGGTATCAGCCCCAGCATTTT.

The chain recombines TRBV28 with TRBJ2-7; D gene uncertain. CDR1 and CDR2 from the germline V gene are MDHEN and SYDVKM. V dropped 7 bases and J dropped 3 bases, with 7 bases sitting between them. The CDR3 spans 11 residues. The CDR3: CASTENYEQYV. The CDR3 DNA follows: TGTGCCAGCACCGAAAACTACGAGCAGTACGTC.

The V and J genes are TRBV27 and TRBJ2-7, with 11 bases identical to TRBD2. Germline trimming cut 6 bases from V and 0 bases from J; bases unmatched to any gene: 10. Germline values: CDR1 MNHEY, CDR2 SMNVEV (reference sequence). The CDR3 contains 17 residues. CDR3: CASSALAGGSSSYEQYV. The CDR3, as DNA: TGTGCCAGCAGCGCCCTAGCGGGAGGTTCGAGCTCCTACGAGCAGTACGTC.

J is TRBJ1-2 and V is TRBV12-3 or TRBV12-4; TRBD1 aligns across 8 bases. V was clipped by 6 bases and J by 3 bases; unmatched bases: 6. CDR3 size: 14 residues. CDR3 nucleotide sequence: TGTGCCAGCAGATTGACAGGGGAGGACTATGGCTACACCTTC. It encodes CASRLTGEDYGYTF.

In DNA, the CDR3 is TGCAGTGCTAGAGAAGGGGGTCGGGAGACCCAGTACTTC. Its translation is CSAREGGRETQYF. V is TRBV20-1 and J is TRBJ2-5, with D possibly TRBD1 on 6 matching bases. Germline V gene lookup returns CDR1 DFQATT and CDR2 SNEGSKA (reference sequence). The ends were cut back, 0 bases at V and 5 bases at J, with 10 bases in the middle. CDR3 length equals 13 residues.

The CDR3 bases are TGCAGTGCTATGTCCCCTCTCGGGGCGGGGTACACGAACACCGGGGAGCTGTTTTTT. Encoded protein: CSAMSPLGAGYTNTGELFF. The chain employs TRBV20-1 and TRBJ2-2; possible D gene TRBD2, 6 bases. Germline values: CDR1 DFQATT, CDR2 SNEGSKA (reference sequence). The CDR3 is 19 amino acids. Trimming pared 4 bases from V and 0 bases from J, leaving 24 bases between.

The rearrangement uses TRBV11-2 and TRBJ2-6; 9 bases are a match to TRBD1. Germline lookup yields CDR1 SGHAT and CDR2 FQNNGV. Losses at the gene ends were 4 bases for V and 0 bases for J; bases not matched to a gene: 10. The CDR3 covers 19 residues. The CDR3 loop reads CASSSRGGTGHSGANVLTF. In DNA, the CDR3 is TGTGCCAGCAGCTCCCGGGGAGGGACAGGGCACTCTGGGGCCAACGTCCTGACTTTC.